The 10 T cell receptor beta chains below were found in one sample sequenced in a study of blood T cell repertoires in COVID-19. Produced via immunoSEQ multiplex PCR; TCRdb's table is partial and in-frame only. The sample carries roughly 150,000 clones, over 60% recorded once. What was sequenced was peripheral blood. These receptors originate from a woman older than 75 with acute or convalescent COVID-19.

The chain employs TRBV19 and TRBJ2-2; D possibly corresponds to TRBD1 (6 bases). There are 15 residues in the CDR3. V lost 7 bases and J lost 4, with 16 bases in between. The germline V gene encodes CDR1 LNHDA and CDR2 SQIVND (reference sequence). CDR3 region: CASKTLTGITGELFF. The CDR3 nucleotides read TGTGCCAGTAAAACTTTAACAGGGATCACCGGGGAGCTGTTTTTT. The variable domain in full, completed from reference TRBV19 and TRBJ2-2, reads DGGITQSPKYLFRKEGQNVTLSCEQNLNHDAMYWYRQDPGQGLRLIYYSQIVNDFQKGDIAEGYSVSREKKESFPLTVTSAQKNPTAFYLCASKTLTGITGELFFGEGSRLTVL.

The V gene is TRBV9, the J gene TRBJ2-1; 12 bases are a match to TRBD2. Germline V gene lookup returns CDR1 SGDLS and CDR2 YYNGEE. V was clipped by 3 bases and J by 6 bases; unmatched bases: 10. The CDR3 sequence is 17 residues long. The CDR3 spells CASSAQMWTSGTNEQFF. In DNA, the CDR3 is TGTGCCAGCAGCGCCCAGATGTGGACTAGCGGGACCAATGAGCAGTTCTTC. Variable domain in full (rest from reference TRBV9 and TRBJ2-1): DSGVTQTPKHLITATGQRVTLRCSPRSGDLSVYWYQQSLDQGLQFLIQYYNGEERAKGNILERFSAQQFPDLHSELNLSSLELGDSALYFCASSAQMWTSGTNEQFFGPGTRLTVL.

This clone appeared once. This rearrangement joins TRBV20-1 to TRBJ2-7, with D possibly being TRBD1 (5 bases). V lost 3 bases to trimming and J lost 2 bases, with 11 bases between them. This CDR3 has 13 residues. Germline CDR1 DFQATT, CDR2 SNEGSKA (reference sequence). The chain's CDR3 is CSASRQKTYEQYF. For the CDR3, the DNA is TGCAGTGCTAGTCGACAGAAAACCTACGAGCAGTACTTC.

J is TRBJ2-7 and V is TRBV3-1 (or the pseudogene TRBV3-2), with 9 bases aligning to TRBD1. The CDR3 has 14 amino acids. Germline values: CDR1 LGHDT, CDR2 YNNKEL (reference sequence). V shed 4 bases and J 3 bases; nucleotides not matched to a gene: 4. CDR3 in amino acids: CASSPGQGGYEQYF. CDR3 nucleotide sequence: TGTGCCAGCAGCCCGGGACAGGGAGGCTACGAGCAGTACTTC.

The chain couples TRBV7-3 to TRBJ2-1; the match to TRBD2 covers 8 bases. The V gene end was trimmed by 6 bases and the J gene end by 10 bases; junction bases not matched to a gene: 11. CDR3 length: 14 amino acids. CDR1 is SGHTA, CDR2 FQGTGA, per germline. The CDR3 protein is CASRPGTSSLEQFF. The CDR3 DNA reads as TGTGCCAGCAGACCCGGGACTAGTTCATTAGAGCAGTTCTTC.

This sequence joins TRBV6-1 and TRBJ1-1; perhaps TRBD1 as D (5 bases). From germline, CDR1 is MNHNS and CDR2 SASEGT. The CDR3 spans 17 residues. Trimming removed 2 bases from V and 5 bases from J, with 21 bases in between. DNA for the CDR3: TGTGCCAGCAGTGAACGCGGGACTTTGAGGGGCAGGACTGAAGCTTTCTTT. Protein sequence: CASSERGTLRGRTEAFF.

The chain combines TRBV18 with TRBJ2-5, with 9 bases fitting TRBD2. The V segment lost 0 bases and the J segment 5 bases; nucleotides outside the gene matches: 4. In germline, CDR1 is KGHSH, CDR2 LQKENI. This CDR3 spans 15 amino acids. The DNA of the CDR3 is TGTGCCAGCTCACCACCGGTCACTAGCGGGGAGACCCAGTACTTC. Amino acids: CASSPPVTSGETQYF. The whole variable domain, remainder taken from reference TRBV18 and TRBJ2-5, is NAGVMQNPRHLVRRRGQEARLRCSPMKGHSHVYWYRQLPEEGLKFMVYLQKENIIDESGMPKERFSAEFPKEGPSILRIQQVVRGDSAAYFCASSPPVTSGETQYFGPGTRLLVL.

The J gene is TRBJ2-2, the V gene TRBV5-1; 10 bases fit TRBD2. The V gene end was trimmed by 2 bases and the J gene end by 6 bases; junction bases not matched to a gene: 7. The CDR3 extends over 16 amino acids. In germline, CDR1 is SGHRS, CDR2 YFSETQ. CDR3 nucleotides: TGCGCCAGCAGCTTTGGGGCTAGCGGGAGTGCCGGGGAGCTGTTTTTT. This codes for CASSFGASGSAGELFF.

This chain connects TRBV27 to TRBJ1-1; 8 bases are shared with TRBD1. This CDR3 has 12 amino acids. CDR1 MNHEY and CDR2 SMNVEV come from the germline V gene (reference sequence). V lost 7 bases and J lost 5; bases outside the gene matches: 3. The CDR3: CASTDRGTEAFF. As DNA, the CDR3 is TGTGCCAGCACCGACAGGGGAACTGAAGCTTTCTTT.

This chain joins TRBV3-1 (or the pseudogene TRBV3-2) and TRBJ1-2; 7 nucleotides align to TRBD1. V was pared by 3 bases and J by 2 bases, with 15 bases of the junction left unmatched. The CDR3 consists of 18 residues. CDR1 LGHDT and CDR2 YNNKEL come from the germline V gene (reference sequence). The CDR3 nucleotides read TGTGCCAGCAGCCAGAGACAGGGTAACGGAAAACGGAACTATGGCTACACCTTC. It specifies CASSQRQGNGKRNYGYTF.